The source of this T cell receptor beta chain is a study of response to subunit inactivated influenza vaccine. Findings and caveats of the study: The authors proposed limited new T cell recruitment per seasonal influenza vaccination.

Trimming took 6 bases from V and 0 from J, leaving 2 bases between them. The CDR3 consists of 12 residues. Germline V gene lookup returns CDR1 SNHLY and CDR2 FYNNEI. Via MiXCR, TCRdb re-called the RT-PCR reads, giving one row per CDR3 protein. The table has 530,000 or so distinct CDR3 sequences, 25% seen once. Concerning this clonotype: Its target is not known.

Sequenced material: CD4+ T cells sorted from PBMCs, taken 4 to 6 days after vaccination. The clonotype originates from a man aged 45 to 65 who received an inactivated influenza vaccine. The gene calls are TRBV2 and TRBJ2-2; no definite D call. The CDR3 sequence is CASRSNTGELFF. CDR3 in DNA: TGTGCCAGCAGGTCGAACACCGGGGAGCTGTTTTTT.